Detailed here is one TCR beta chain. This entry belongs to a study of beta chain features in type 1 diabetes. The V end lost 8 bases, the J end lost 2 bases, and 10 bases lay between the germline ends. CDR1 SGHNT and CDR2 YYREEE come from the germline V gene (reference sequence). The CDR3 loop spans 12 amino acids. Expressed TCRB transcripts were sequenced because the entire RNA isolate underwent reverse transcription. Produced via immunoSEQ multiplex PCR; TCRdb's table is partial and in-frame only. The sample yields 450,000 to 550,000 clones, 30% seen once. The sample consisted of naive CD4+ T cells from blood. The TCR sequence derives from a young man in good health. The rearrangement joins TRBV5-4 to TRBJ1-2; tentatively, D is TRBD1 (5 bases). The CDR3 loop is CASATDNYGYTF. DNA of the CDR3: TGTGCCAGTGCGACAGACAACTATGGCTACACCTTC.